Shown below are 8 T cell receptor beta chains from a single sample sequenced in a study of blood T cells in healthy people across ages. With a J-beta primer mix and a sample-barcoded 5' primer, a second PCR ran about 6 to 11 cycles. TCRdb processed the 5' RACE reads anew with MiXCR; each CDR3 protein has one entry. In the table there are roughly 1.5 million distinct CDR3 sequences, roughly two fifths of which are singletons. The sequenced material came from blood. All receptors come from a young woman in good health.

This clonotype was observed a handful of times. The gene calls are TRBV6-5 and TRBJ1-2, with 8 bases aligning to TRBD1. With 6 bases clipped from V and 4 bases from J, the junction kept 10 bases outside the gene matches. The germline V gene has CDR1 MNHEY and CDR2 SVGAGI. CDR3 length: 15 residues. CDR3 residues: CASRGTGQSFYGYTF. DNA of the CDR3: TGTGCCAGCAGGGGGACAGGCCAAAGCTTCTATGGCTACACCTTC.

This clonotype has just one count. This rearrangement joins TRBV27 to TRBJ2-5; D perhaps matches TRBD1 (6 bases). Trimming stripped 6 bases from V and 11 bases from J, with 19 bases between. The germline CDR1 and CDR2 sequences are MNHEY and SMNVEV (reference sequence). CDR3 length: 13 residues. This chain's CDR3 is CASRLQGLREQYF. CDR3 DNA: TGTGCCAGCAGGTTACAGGGATTGAGGGAGCAGTACTTC.

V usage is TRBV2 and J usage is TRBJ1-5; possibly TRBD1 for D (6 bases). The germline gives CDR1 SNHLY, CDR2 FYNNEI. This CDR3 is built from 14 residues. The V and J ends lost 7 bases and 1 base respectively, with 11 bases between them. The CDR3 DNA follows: TGTGCCAGCAACCGTCAGGGGAGCAATCAGCCCCAGCATTTT. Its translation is CASNRQGSNQPQHF. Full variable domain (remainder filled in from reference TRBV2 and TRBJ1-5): EPEVTQTPSHQVTQMGQEVILRCVPISNHLYFYWYRQILGQKVEFLVSFYNNEISEKSEIFDDQFSVERPDGSNFTLKIRSTKLEDSAMYFCASNRQGSNQPQHFGDGTRLSIL.

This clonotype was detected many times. CDR3: CSVLLAGPPDTQYF. CDR3 nucleotides: TGCAGCGTACTACTAGCAGGTCCGCCAGATACGCAGTATTTT. The rearrangement joins TRBV29-1 to TRBJ2-3; perhaps TRBD2 as D (6 bases). V lost 6 bases to trimming and J lost 4 bases, with 17 bases between them. The CDR3 sequence is 14 residues long. Germline V gene lookup returns CDR1 SQVTM and CDR2 ANQGSEA.

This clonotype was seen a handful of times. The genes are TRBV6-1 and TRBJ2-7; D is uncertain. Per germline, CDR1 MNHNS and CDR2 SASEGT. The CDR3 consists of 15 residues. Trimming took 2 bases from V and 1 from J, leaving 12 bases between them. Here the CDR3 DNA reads TGTGCCAGCAGTGAAAGGGCAGACGGGTCCTACGAGCAGTACTTC. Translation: CASSERADGSYEQYF.

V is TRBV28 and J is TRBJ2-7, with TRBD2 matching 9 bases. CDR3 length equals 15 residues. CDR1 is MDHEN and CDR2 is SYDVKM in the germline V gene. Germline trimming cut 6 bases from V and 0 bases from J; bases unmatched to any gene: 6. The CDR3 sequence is CASRRRTSASYEQYF. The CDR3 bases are TGTGCCAGCAGACGTCGGACTAGCGCCTCCTACGAGCAGTACTTC.

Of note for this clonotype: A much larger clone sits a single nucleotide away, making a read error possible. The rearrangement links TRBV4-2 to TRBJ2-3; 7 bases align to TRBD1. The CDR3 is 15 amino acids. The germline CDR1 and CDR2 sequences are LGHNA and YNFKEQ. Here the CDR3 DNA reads TGTGCCGGCAGCCAGTTCACAGGGGACGCAGATACGCAGTATTTT. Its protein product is CAGSQFTGDADTQYF.

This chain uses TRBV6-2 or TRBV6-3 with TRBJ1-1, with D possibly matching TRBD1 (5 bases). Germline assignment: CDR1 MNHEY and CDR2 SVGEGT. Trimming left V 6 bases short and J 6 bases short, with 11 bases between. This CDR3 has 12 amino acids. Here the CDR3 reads CASRDIVPEAFF. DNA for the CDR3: TGTGCCAGCAGGGACATCGTGCCTGAAGCTTTCTTT.